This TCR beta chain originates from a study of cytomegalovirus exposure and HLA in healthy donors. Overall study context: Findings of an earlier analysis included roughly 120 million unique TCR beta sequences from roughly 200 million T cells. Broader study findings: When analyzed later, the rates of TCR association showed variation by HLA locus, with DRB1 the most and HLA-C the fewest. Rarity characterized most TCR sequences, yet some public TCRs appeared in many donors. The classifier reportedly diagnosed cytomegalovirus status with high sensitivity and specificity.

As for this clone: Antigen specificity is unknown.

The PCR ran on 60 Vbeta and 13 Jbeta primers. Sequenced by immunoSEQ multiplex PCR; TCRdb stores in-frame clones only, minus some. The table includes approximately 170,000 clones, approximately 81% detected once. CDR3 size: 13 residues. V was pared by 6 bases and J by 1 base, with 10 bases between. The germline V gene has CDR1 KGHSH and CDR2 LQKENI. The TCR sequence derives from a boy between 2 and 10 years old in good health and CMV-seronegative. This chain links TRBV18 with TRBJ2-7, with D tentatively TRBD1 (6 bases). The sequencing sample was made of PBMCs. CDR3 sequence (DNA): TGTGCCAGCTCCCCCGGACAGTCCTACGAGCAGTACGTC. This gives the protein CASSPGQSYEQYV.